A single sample is the source of the 8 T cell receptor beta chains below, sequenced in a study of pediatric ulcerative colitis. TCRdb's copy holds only in-frame clones and misses some; the assay was immunoSEQ multiplex PCR. In the table there are more than 50,000 clones, about 80% of which are singletons. The sequencing input was blood. These receptors all come from a boy aged 5-17 years with moderate ulcerative colitis.

V is TRBV29-1 and J is TRBJ2-5, with a tentative D call TRBD2 (5 bases). CDR1 and CDR2 from the germline V gene are SQVTM and ANQGSEA. The CDR3 consists of 14 residues. Trimming pared 2 bases from V and 4 bases from J, leaving 14 bases between. CDR3 nucleotides: TGCAGCGTTGAAATGGGGAGAGTTTCAGAGACCCAGTACTTC. It yields the protein CSVEMGRVSETQYF.

The chain joins TRBV19 to TRBJ1-5, with TRBD1 identical over 8 bases. The CDR3 has 15 residues. V trimming: 6 bases; J trimming: 1 base; junction bases outside the gene matches: 5. CDR1 and CDR2 from the germline V gene are LNHDA and SQIVND (reference sequence). DNA for the CDR3: TGTGCCAGTAGCCCGGGACAGGCAAGCAATCAGCCCCAGCATTTT. It codes for CASSPGQASNQPQHF.

The gene calls are TRBV5-1 and TRBJ2-2; 8 nucleotides line up with TRBD2. The CDR3 sequence is 13 residues long. Germline lookup yields CDR1 SGHRS and CDR2 YFSETQ. V was pared by 4 bases and J by 5 bases, with 1 base of the junction left unmatched. The CDR3 DNA is TGCGCCAGCAGCCGGGAGGGTACCGGGGAGCTGTTTTTT. It translates to CASSREGTGELFF. The full variable domain, its missing parts supplied by reference TRBV5-1 and TRBJ2-2, is KAGVTQTPRYLIKTRGQQVTLSCSPISGHRSVSWYQQTPGQGLQFLFEYFSETQRNKGNFPGRFSGRQFSNSRSEMNVSTLELGDSALYLCASSREGTGELFFGEGSRLTVL.

The chain combines TRBV30 with TRBJ1-5, with D unresolved. Trimming took 0 bases from V and 2 from J, leaving 5 bases between them. CDR1 is GTSNPN and CDR2 is SVGIG in the germline V gene (reference sequence). This CDR3 region has 13 residues. The CDR3 is CAWSVRGNQPQHF. In nucleotides, the CDR3 is TGTGCCTGGAGTGTACGTGGCAATCAGCCCCAGCATTTT.

The CDR3 bases are TGTGCCAGCAGGAATAGCAATCAGCCCCAGCATTTT. Its protein product is CASRNSNQPQHF. The chain carries TRBV6-5 and TRBJ1-5; D is uncertain. Germline CDR1 and CDR2: MNHEY and SVGAGI. The CDR3 totals 12 residues. Trimming took off 6 bases at V and 0 bases at J, with 3 bases between the two ends.

DNA for the CDR3: TGCGCCAGCAGCTTGGGGTGGTCACCGGGACAGGTTTCGACTAACTATGGCTACACCTTC. It codes for CASSLGWSPGQVSTNYGYTF. The chain combines TRBV5-1 with TRBJ1-2; TRBD1 matches at 8 bases. The CDR3 spans 20 residues. The ends lost 0 bases at V and 0 bases at J; junction bases unmatched: 16. Germline CDR1 SGHRS, CDR2 YFSETQ.

This clone was found a few times. V and J are TRBV9 and TRBJ1-1; TRBD1 aligns across 7 bases. The germline V gene has CDR1 SGDLS and CDR2 YYNGEE. V dropped 0 bases and J dropped 10; count of bases not matched to a gene: 12. This CDR3 has 15 residues. The CDR3 is CASSVDVGGFIGAFF. CDR3 DNA sequence: TGTGCCAGCAGCGTAGATGTAGGGGGCTTCATCGGAGCTTTCTTT. The full variable domain, in which reference TRBV9 and TRBJ1-1 provide the parts outside the CDR3, is DSGVTQTPKHLITATGQRVTLRCSPRSGDLSVYWYQQSLDQGLQFLIQYYNGEERAKGNILERFSAQQFPDLHSELNLSSLELGDSALYFCASSVDVGGFIGAFFGQGTRLTVV.

The chain combines TRBV9 with TRBJ1-1; D unclear. The CDR3 is 14 residues long. V lost 5 bases, J lost 5 bases, and 16 bases lay in between. In germline, CDR1 is SGDLS, CDR2 YYNGEE. The CDR3 loop reads CASRGRGKGTEAFF. The CDR3 nucleotides read TGTGCCAGCAGGGGCCGAGGAAAGGGAACTGAAGCTTTCTTT. The variable domain in full, with the rest retrieved from reference TRBV9 and TRBJ1-1, is DSGVTQTPKHLITATGQRVTLRCSPRSGDLSVYWYQQSLDQGLQFLIQYYNGEERAKGNILERFSAQQFPDLHSELNLSSLELGDSALYFCASRGRGKGTEAFFGQGTRLTVV.